This is a list of T cell receptor beta chains from one sample in a study of preoperative IRX-2 immunotherapy in early breast cancer. TCRdb's table, derived via immunoSEQ multiplex PCR, lists solely in-frame clones and lacks some. This sample yields roughly 25,000 clones, of which around 87% are seen a single time; around 9.5% belongs to the top ten. The input for sequencing was tumor tissue, taken after IRX-2 immunotherapy. These receptors came from a human donor with breast cancer. CDR3s include the opening cysteine and the closing phenylalanine or tryptophan. D genes are given only for firm matches. Size tells how often a clone was seen (once, few, many) or the class of an expanded clone, and some rows leave it out.

clone_size j_call d_call v_call cdr3_nt cdr3_aa
- TRBJ2-5 TRBD1 TRBV28 TGTGCCAGCAGTTTAGGGGGACAGAGAGAGACCCAGTACTTC CASSLGGQRETQYF
- TRBJ2-5 - TRBV7-8 TGTGCCAGCAGCTACCTCCTGACGGACCAAGAGACCCAGTACTTC CASSYLLTDQETQYF
- TRBJ2-1 TRBD2 TRBV2 TGTGCCAGCAGTGAAGTCCGCGGGAGGGCATTTGAGCAGTTCTTC CASSEVRGRAFEQFF
- TRBJ2-5 - TRBV18 TGTGCCAGCTCACCACCGGGTTCAGAGACCCAGTACTTC CASSPPGSETQYF
- TRBJ2-7 TRBD1 TRBV28 TGTGCCAGCAGTTTAACCGGGACAGGGGGCTACGAGCAGTACTTC CASSLTGTGGYEQYF
- TRBJ1-1 - TRBV5-1 TGCGCCAGCAGCTTGGCCCCCACTGACAGGAATGAAGCTTTCTTT CASSLAPTDRNEAFF
once TRBJ1-1 - TRBV7-2 TGTGCCAGCAGCTTTGGGGGTAGTAGGCTTATGAACACTGAAGCTTTCTTT CASSFGGSRLMNTEAFF
- TRBJ1-1 - TRBV6-1 TGTGCCAGCAGAAAACTCCACGGTGGCACTGAAGCTTTCTTT CASRKLHGGTEAFF
- TRBJ1-6 - TRBV29-1 TGCAGCGTTGCAGCGGGGTCGGTGAATTCACCCCTCCACTTT CSVAAGSVNSPLHF
few TRBJ1-2 - TRBV10-3 TGTGCCATCAGTGCCGGGCCGTTAACCCGACTTAACTATGGCTACACCTTC CAISAGPLTRLNYGYTF
- TRBJ2-7 TRBD1 TRBV2 TGTGCCAGCAACCGGGACAGCCTTATTCCCAGCCACGAGCAGTACTTC CASNRDSLIPSHEQYF
once TRBJ1-1 - TRBV10-3 TGTGCCATCAAGTCCGGGGGCACTGAAGCTTTCTTT CAIKSGGTEAFF
- TRBJ1-6 - TRBV7-2 TGTGCCAGCAGCTTACAGGGTAATTCACCCCTCCACTTT CASSLQGNSPLHF
once TRBJ1-2 - TRBV2 TGTGCCAGCAGTGAGGCACAGGGAAACTATGGCTACACCTTC CASSEAQGNYGYTF
- TRBJ2-7 - TRBV20-1 TGCAGTGCCCCCCACGAGCAGTACTTC CSAPHEQYF
- TRBJ2-7 - TRBV10-1 TGCGCCAGCAGCCTGGACAGAGGCTACGAGCAGTACTTC CASSLDRGYEQYF
- TRBJ1-1 - TRBV14 TGTGCCAGCAGTCGACAACACCTGAACACTGAAGCTTTCTTT CASSRQHLNTEAFF
- TRBJ2-7 - TRBV5-1 TGCGCCAGCAGCTTGGCAGAGTGGGCAGTCGAGCAGTACTTC CASSLAEWAVEQYF
- TRBJ1-4 - TRBV6-5 TGTGCCAGCAGTTACGGGGTGGCTAATGAAAAACTGTTTTTT CASSYGVANEKLFF
few TRBJ1-6 - TRBV2 TGTGCCAGCAGTGGCGACGGACAAAATTCACCCCTCCACTTT CASSGDGQNSPLHF
- TRBJ2-2 TRBD1 TRBV7-9 TGTGCCAGCAGCCGCGACAGGGGGTTCGGGGAGCTGTTTTTT CASSRDRGFGELFF
- TRBJ1-5 - TRBV29-1 TGCAGCGTTGGATGGGGGCGGTCGAGCAATCAGCCCCAGCATTTT CSVGWGRSSNQPQHF
- TRBJ1-5 - TRBV15 TGTGCCACCAGAGATCTGAATCTTGATCAGCCCCAGCATTTT CATRDLNLDQPQHF
- TRBJ1-2 - TRBV5-4 TGTGCCAGCAGACATATAACTAACTATGGCTACACCTTC CASRHITNYGYTF
- TRBJ2-1 TRBD2 TRBV5-1 TGCGCCAGCAGCTTGGCCGGGGGGGCCTACAATGAGCAGTTCTTC CASSLAGGAYNEQFF
- TRBJ2-3 TRBD2 TRBV5-1 TGCGCCAGCAGCTTGCCGGGGGGTGCTCCTAGCACAGATACGCAGTATTTT CASSLPGGAPSTDTQYF
- TRBJ2-3 TRBD2 TRBV5-1 TGCGCCAGCAGCTTCCAGGGACTAGCGGGGCCTACAGATACGCAGTATTTT CASSFQGLAGPTDTQYF
- TRBJ1-1 - TRBV15 TGTGCCACCAGCAGAGATCCGGGCAGGTCCGTAGGGGGAGCTTTCTTT CATSRDPGRSVGGAFF
- TRBJ1-2 - TRBV7-9 TGTGCCAGCAGCTTAGGTTGGGCAGGGGCAGTCTATGGCTACACCTTC CASSLGWAGAVYGYTF
- TRBJ2-3 - TRBV7-9 TGTGCCAGCAGCTTATTGTCGCTTAGCACAGATACGCAGTATTTT CASSLLSLSTDTQYF
- TRBJ2-7 - TRBV4-1 TGCGCCAGCAGCCAACTCGAGGGTCCCTACGAGCAGTACTTC CASSQLEGPYEQYF
once TRBJ2-2 TRBD1 TRBV5-6 TGTGCCAGCAGCGGAATTTTGGGACAGGAATCCACCGGGGAGCTGTTTTTT CASSGILGQESTGELFF
few TRBJ1-2 - TRBV30 TGTGCCTGGAGGGGGGGACTTAGGGGACTCATACCTCGAAACTATGGCTACACCTTC CAWRGGLRGLIPRNYGYTF
- TRBJ2-5 TRBD1 TRBV19 TGTGCCAGTAGAAAGACAGGGGGCCGGGAGACCCAGTACTTC CASRKTGGRETQYF
- TRBJ1-5 - TRBV27 TGTGCCAGCAGTCCCTGGCCCAATCAGCCCCAGCATTTT CASSPWPNQPQHF
- TRBJ1-6 - TRBV14 TGTGCCAGCAGCCTAAAACCACCCAATTCACCCCTCCACTTT CASSLKPPNSPLHF
- TRBJ2-7 TRBD2 TRBV28 TGTGCCGTAGTGCGGGGGAGCTCCTACGAGCAGTACTTC CAVVRGSSYEQYF
- TRBJ2-7 - TRBV14 TGTGCCAGCAGCCTTTTCGAAACGGGCGAGCAGTACTTC CASSLFETGEQYF
- TRBJ2-6 - TRBV30 TGTGCCTGGGGTCGGCTGTCCTCTGGGGCCAACGTCCTGACTTTC CAWGRLSSGANVLTF
- TRBJ1-3 - TRBV13 TGTGCCAGCAGCTTGCGCGGGATAGGAAACACCATATATTTT CASSLRGIGNTIYF
- TRBJ2-2 TRBD1 TRBV5-4 TGTGCCAGCAGGTGGGACAGGGTCGCCGGGGAGCTGTTTTTT CASRWDRVAGELFF
- TRBJ2-5 - TRBV15 TGTGCCACCAGCAGAGATCAGAACCAAGAGACCCAGTACTTC CATSRDQNQETQYF
- TRBJ2-7 TRBD1 TRBV18 TGTGCCAGCTCACCAAGGGACAGTAGTACCTACGAGCAGTACTTC CASSPRDSSTYEQYF
- TRBJ1-1 - TRBV12-5 TGTGCTAGTGGTTTGGTAATAGGTATGAACACTGAAGCTTTCTTT CASGLVIGMNTEAFF
- TRBJ1-1 - TRBV19 TGTGCCAGTAGTTTGGATCGAGCCGGGAACACTGAAGCTTTCTTT CASSLDRAGNTEAFF
- TRBJ2-7 - TRBV10-2 TGCGCCAGCAGTGCTACTGGCTCCTACGAGCAGTACTTC CASSATGSYEQYF
- TRBJ1-2 - TRBV29-1 TGCAGCGTTGAGCTACCTGCGGAAGGCTACACCTTC CSVELPAEGYTF
- TRBJ2-5 - TRBV21-1 TGTGCCAGCAGCAAATACATAGCCGAATCGAAAGCTAGCGGGAGTTTTTTAGAGACCCAGTACTTC CASSKYIAESKASGSFLETQYF
- TRBJ1-5 TRBD1 TRBV18 TGTGCCAGCTCACCGACAGGGAACAATCAGCCCCAGCATTTT CASSPTGNNQPQHF
- TRBJ1-1 TRBD1 TRBV11-3 TGTGCCAGCAGCCCAGGGGGCGCGTACACTGAAGCTTTCTTT CASSPGGAYTEAFF
- TRBJ1-1 TRBD1 TRBV19 TGTGCCAGTAGTAAACCCCCGGACAGGCCCACTGAAGCTTTCTTT CASSKPPDRPTEAFF
- TRBJ2-4 - TRBV5-6 TGTGCCAGCAGCTTGCAGGGCGGCAAAAACATTCAGTACTTC CASSLQGGKNIQYF
- TRBJ1-2 - TRBV15 TGTGCCACCAGCAGAGACGGACAGTCCTATGGCTACACCTTC CATSRDGQSYGYTF
- TRBJ2-1 - TRBV19 TGTGCCAGTAGTATCCAGTACAATGAGCAGTTCTTC CASSIQYNEQFF